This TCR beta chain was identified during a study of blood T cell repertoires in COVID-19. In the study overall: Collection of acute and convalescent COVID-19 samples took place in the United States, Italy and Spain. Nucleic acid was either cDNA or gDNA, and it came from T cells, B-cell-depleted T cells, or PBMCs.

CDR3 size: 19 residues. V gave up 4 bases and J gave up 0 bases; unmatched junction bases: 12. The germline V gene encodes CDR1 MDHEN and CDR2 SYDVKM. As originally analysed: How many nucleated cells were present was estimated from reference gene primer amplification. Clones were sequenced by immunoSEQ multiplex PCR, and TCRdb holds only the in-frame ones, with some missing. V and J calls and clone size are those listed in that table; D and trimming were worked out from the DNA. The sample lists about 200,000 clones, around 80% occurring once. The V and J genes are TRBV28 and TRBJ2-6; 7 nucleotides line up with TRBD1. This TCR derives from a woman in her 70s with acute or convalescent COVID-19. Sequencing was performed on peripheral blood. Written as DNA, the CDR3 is TGTGCCAGCAGTTCTAAGGACCGGACAGGAATCTCTGGGGCCAACGTCCTGACTTTC. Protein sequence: CASSSKDRTGISGANVLTF.